Listed here is a single T cell receptor beta chain. RNA transcripts served as the template for amplifying TCR beta CDR3 regions. Carried out on the TCR CDR3, a first-round RT-PCR used the HTBI primer set. TCRdb re-called the multiplex PCR reads through MiXCR, storing one row per CDR3 protein. The data contain about 360,000 distinct CDR3 sequences, more than 15% of them singletons. This specimen belongs to a study of T cells in Graves' hyperthyroidism and ophthalmopathy. Lactation, pregnancy, other autoimmune disease or uncontrolled infection excluded patients. Clinicians diagnosed patients from clinical symptoms, serum thyroxine and TRAb, thyroid ultrasound and orbital computed tomography. At first hyperthyroidism diagnosis, before any ophthalmopathy symptoms, the blood sample was collected. Specimen: blood. This sequence was found in a woman in her late teens or twenties with Graves' hyperthyroidism that later progressed to Graves' ophthalmopathy.

The CDR3 DNA is TGTGCCAGCAGCTTAGGGCCGGGACGACGACCGTACGAGCAGTACTTC. It codes for CASSLGPGRRPYEQYF. The rearrangement joins TRBV13 to TRBJ2-7; either TRBD1 or TRBD2 may fit D (5 bases each). The CDR3 is 16 amino acids. The germline CDR1 and CDR2 sequences are PRHDT and FYEKMQ (reference sequence). Trimming pared 0 bases from V and 4 bases from J, leaving 16 bases between.